The 30 T cell receptor beta chains presented below share a single source sample, sequenced in a study of T cell clonality in common variable immunodeficiency. General study results and limits: In common variable immunodeficiency, TCR beta chains reportedly carried fewer deletions and N-nucleotide insertions.

No antigen is known for these receptors. Generated by immunoSEQ multiplex PCR, the TCRdb table keeps only in-frame clones and is missing some. The repertoire consists of more than 35,000 clones, none detected only once. Sequenced: peripheral blood mononuclear cells. The receptors were sampled from a human donor with common variable immunodeficiency.

This clone was counted only a few times. The read comes to an end 3 residues before the CDR3 does, leaving the germline J gene to fill in the end. The chain couples TRBV20-1 to TRBJ2-5; 7 nucleotides line up with TRBD2. This CDR3 is 14 amino acids long. V lost 5 bases to trimming and J lost 2 bases; unmatched junction nucleotides: 8. In germline, CDR1 is DFQATT, CDR2 SNEGSKA (reference sequence). The sequenced part of the CDR3 DNA is TGCAGTGCTCGAAGCGGGGAACCTCAAGAGACC. Translation: CSARSGEPQET. The entire CDR3 is CSARSGEPQETQYF.

This clone has a handful of counts. The CDR3 end is not reached by the read, which stops 3 residues before it; the germline J gene fills it in. The same CDR3 can be traced to other DNA sequences in this sample. The genes are TRBV19 and TRBJ2-5; D remains unclear. Germline V gives CDR1 LNHDA, CDR2 SQIVND (reference sequence). Deletions cut 0 bases from V and 0 bases from J, with 14 bases between. The CDR3 extends over 17 amino acids. The CDR3 sequence: CASSIELAGPNQETQYF. The CDR3 bases that were read are TGTGCCAGTAGTATAGAGTTGGCAGGTCCAAACCAAGAGACC.

This clone was seen only a few times. The sequence runs out 3 residues before the end of the CDR3; the remainder is reconstructed from the germline J gene. This chain connects TRBV2 to TRBJ2-1, with TRBD1 matching over 8 bases. V was pared by 8 bases and J by 3 bases, with 9 bases of the junction left unmatched. Germline values: CDR1 SNHLY, CDR2 FYNNEI. The CDR3 consists of 15 residues. The chain's CDR3 is CASQKVQGGYNEQFF. The part of the CDR3 DNA that was read is TGTGCCAGCCAGAAAGTACAGGGGGGCTACAATGAG.

The CDR3 loop is CASSPGGDTQYF. The sequenced part of the CDR3 DNA is TGTGCCAGCAGCCCCGGCGGAGATACG. The V and J genes are TRBV7-3 and TRBJ2-3; D is unclear. The CDR3 extends 3 residues past the end of the read, so its final part is completed from the germline J gene. The length of the CDR3 is 12 residues. Germline CDR1 and CDR2: SGHTA and FQGTGA. Trimming cost V 5 bases and J 5 bases, with 8 bases left between them. Looking up the rest from reference TRBV7-3 and TRBJ2-3 gives the full variable domain: GAGVSQTPSNKVTEKGKYVELRCDPISGHTALYWYRQSLGQGPEFLIYFQGTGAADDSGLPNDRFFAVRPEGSVSTLKIQRTERGDSAVYLCASSPGGDTQYFGPGTRLTVL.

About this clone itself: The read terminates 3 residues ahead of where the CDR3 ends, so the germline J gene completes it. The rearrangement joins TRBV11-3 to TRBJ2-5; 7 bases are a match to TRBD1. The ends lost 5 bases at V and 1 base at J; junction bases unmatched: 7. Germline lookup yields CDR1 SGHNT and CDR2 YENEEA. This CDR3 is built from 15 residues. The sequenced CDR3 bases are TGTGCCAGCAGCCTAAGGACAGGCCTCCAAGAGACC. This gives the protein CASSLRTGLQET. The entire CDR3 reads CASSLRTGLQETQYF.

Many counts were recorded for this clone. The observed sequence ends 3 residues before the CDR3 terminus, with the missing tail filled in from the germline J gene. The chain recombines TRBV19 with TRBJ2-7; TRBD1 matches at 8 bases. V lost 5 bases and J lost 3; bases outside the gene matches: 9. Germline CDR1 LNHDA, CDR2 SQIVND (reference sequence). There are 15 residues in the CDR3. The DNA read from the CDR3 is TGTGCCAGTAGTTATTCCGGGACAGGATACTACGAG. Its translation is CASSYSGTGYYE. The whole CDR3 reads CASSYSGTGYYEQYF.

This clone showed up many times. CDR3 sequence reads: CSVETGPGNTIYF. The CDR3 bases that were read are TGCAGCGTAGAGACAGGGCCTGGAAACACC. The genes are TRBV29-1 and TRBJ1-3; TRBD1 agrees at 7 bases. Sequencing ends 3 residues short of the CDR3 end; the germline J gene provides the rest. Trimming took 6 bases from V and 2 from J; bases not matched to a gene: 4. The CDR3 consists of 13 residues. Germline V lookup: CDR1 SQVTM, CDR2 ANQGSEA.

There are many counts of this clone. The observed sequence ends 3 residues before the CDR3 terminus, with the missing tail filled in from the germline J gene. The chain couples TRBV10-3 to TRBJ2-5, with TRBD1 matching 9 bases. CDR1 and CDR2 from the germline V gene are ENHRY and SYGVKD. V was clipped by 5 bases and J by 5 bases; unmatched bases: 6. The CDR3 extends over 14 amino acids. Partial CDR3 DNA: TGTGCCATCAGTTGGACAGGGGAAGGGGAGACC. Amino acids: CAISWTGEGET. The full CDR3 is CAISWTGEGETQYF.

This clone was recorded a few times. The read terminates 3 residues ahead of where the CDR3 ends, so the germline J gene completes it. The rearrangement links TRBV7-8 to TRBJ2-1; D is perhaps TRBD1 (6 bases). The CDR3 loop spans 14 amino acids. Germline CDR1 SGHVS, CDR2 FQNEAQ. V was cut by 5 bases and J by 1 base, with 9 bases left in between. The CDR3: CASSRDTSYNEQFF. The covered CDR3 bases are TGTGCCAGCAGCCGGGACACGTCCTACAATGAG.

Incomplete CDR3 DNA: TGTGCCAGTAGTATCGGGGACATAGTAGAGGGGGAGACC. Its protein is CASSIGDIVEGET. The CDR3 reads in full as CASSIGDIVEGETQYF. This chain joins TRBV19 and TRBJ2-5; a weak D match, TRBD1 (6 bases). The CDR3 end lies 3 residues beyond the end of the read and is filled in from the germline J gene. V dropped 3 bases and J dropped 5 bases, with 19 bases sitting between them. The CDR3 runs 16 residues. The germline V gene has CDR1 LNHDA and CDR2 SQIVND (reference sequence).

This clone was detected ten times or more. Coverage ceases 3 residues before the CDR3 finishes, and the germline J gene fills in the end. The rearrangement joins TRBV2 to TRBJ2-5; 7 nucleotides line up with TRBD1. Germline CDR1 and CDR2: SNHLY and FYNNEI. J gave up 2 bases and V 3 bases, and 6 bases lay outside the gene matches. This CDR3 has 15 residues. Here the CDR3 reads CASSDQGQLQETQYF. The part of the CDR3 DNA that was read is TGTGCCAGCAGTGATCAGGGACAGTTGCAAGAGACC.

This clone was picked up a small number of times. From the germline J gene comes the end of the CDR3, since the read stops 3 residues before it. The rearrangement joins TRBV5-6 to TRBJ1-6; tentative D call: TRBD1 (5 bases). This CDR3 has 15 residues. Germline V CDR1 and CDR2: SGHDT, YYEEEE. The ends were cut back, 0 bases at V and 5 bases at J, with 9 bases in the middle. Partial CDR3 DNA: TGTGCCAGCAGCTTGGGGGCAGGGAATAATTCACCC. It specifies CASSLGAGNNSP. The entire CDR3 protein reads CASSLGAGNNSPLHF.

This clone was seen at least ten times. The CDR3 end falls 3 residues outside the read, so it is completed with the germline J gene. The V and J genes are TRBV18 and TRBJ1-1, with a possible D match to TRBD1 (5 bases). Trimming removed 6 bases from V and 4 bases from J, with 15 bases in between. CDR3 length: 14 residues. Per the germline V gene, CDR1 is KGHSH and CDR2 is LQKENI. The CDR3 spells CASSPTGKGTEAFF. The covered CDR3 bases are TGTGCCAGCTCCCCTACAGGAAAGGGCACTGAA. Complete variable domain (other parts from reference TRBV18 and TRBJ1-1): NAGVMQNPRHLVRRRGQEARLRCSPMKGHSHVYWYRQLPEEGLKFMVYLQKENIIDESGMPKERFSAEFPKEGPSILRIQQVVRGDSAAYFCASSPTGKGTEAFFGQGTRLTVV.

Ten or more counts support this clone. The CDR3 goes on 3 residues after the read ends, and that part is filled in from the germline J gene. The chain has TRBV7-2 and TRBJ2-7; the match to TRBD1 covers 8 bases. CDR3 length equals 14 residues. Germline-derived CDR1 and CDR2 are SGHTA and FQGNSA. Trimming removed 4 bases from V and 2 bases from J; junction bases left unmatched: 4. CDR3 loop: CASSSYRGAYEQYF. CDR3 DNA (partial): TGTGCCAGCAGCTCTTACAGGGGGGCCTACGAG.

This clone was counted only a few times. The CDR3 is cut off 3 residues early in the read; its end comes from the germline J gene. The V call is TRBV18, the J call TRBJ2-1, with no clear D. This CDR3 region has 17 residues. Germline V gene lookup returns CDR1 KGHSH and CDR2 LQKENI. V lost 0 bases and J 2 bases, leaving 14 bases between the germline ends. The DNA read from the CDR3 is TGTGCCAGCTCACCACCGTTCGCTGCCAGTCCCTACAATGAG. It yields the protein CASSPPFAASPYNE. The full CDR3 reads CASSPPFAASPYNEQFF.

This clone was picked up many times. The read ends 3 residues shy of where the CDR3 ends; the end is completed using the germline J gene. This chain uses TRBV29-1 with TRBJ2-5, with 7 bases aligning to TRBD2. CDR3 size: 15 residues. Looked up from germline, CDR1 is SQVTM and CDR2 is ANQGSEA. The junction had 12 bases not matched to a gene; V was cut back by 4 bases and J by 4 bases. CDR3 DNA (partial): TGCAGCGTTGGTTTGCTAGCGGCCAAAGGAGAGACC. Translating gives CSVGLLAAKGET. The full CDR3 reads CSVGLLAAKGETQYF.

This clone came up many times. The read terminates 3 residues ahead of where the CDR3 ends, so the germline J gene completes it. The chain combines TRBV6-1 with TRBJ2-7, with D possibly TRBD2 on 5 matching bases. CDR3 size: 16 residues. V shed 3 bases and J shed 5 bases, with 20 bases lying between them. The germline V gene has CDR1 MNHNS and CDR2 SASEGT. CDR3 DNA, as far as it was read: TGTGCCAGCAGTGAGTTCCGGGGAAACCCCTCGAACGAG. As protein: CASSEFRGNPSNE. The entire CDR3 is CASSEFRGNPSNEQYF.

This clone was counted ten times or more. The DNA ends 3 residues before the CDR3 does, and the rest of the CDR3 is filled in from the germline J gene. The chain carries TRBV19 and TRBJ1-1; D gene ambiguous. Germline loops: CDR1 LNHDA, CDR2 SQIVND (reference sequence). Trimming pared 6 bases from V and 1 base from J, leaving 12 bases between. This CDR3 contains 14 residues. The part of the CDR3 DNA that was read is TGTGCCAGTAGCTATTCGGGTTGGAACACTGAA. Its translation: CASSYSGWNTE. The full-length CDR3 reads as CASSYSGWNTEAFF.

This clone was counted at least ten times. Other DNA sequences in this sample translate to the same CDR3. CDR3 amino acids: CASSFRTLGASEQYF. The covered CDR3 bases are TGTGCCAGCAGTTTCCGGACACTTGGGGCCTCCGAG. The chain recombines TRBV7-2 with TRBJ2-7; D is perhaps TRBD1 (5 bases). The CDR3 is cut off 3 residues early in the read; its end comes from the germline J gene. The CDR3 is 15 amino acids. Germline-derived CDR1 and CDR2 are SGHTA and FQGNSA. V lost 6 bases to trimming and J lost 6 bases, with 21 bases between them.

This clone was seen at least ten times. The CDR3 goes on 3 residues after the read ends, and that part is filled in from the germline J gene. This chain links TRBV5-1 with TRBJ2-2; 9 bases map to TRBD2. Germline CDR1 reads SGHRS; CDR2 reads YFSETQ. V lost 4 bases, J lost 5 bases, and 6 bases stayed unmatched. The CDR3 totals 15 residues. CDR3 sequence reads: CASSVSSGETGELFF. The DNA read from the CDR3 is TGCGCCAGCAGCGTATCTAGCGGGGAGACCGGGGAG.

This clone has just a few counts. The observed sequence ends 3 residues before the CDR3 terminus, with the missing tail filled in from the germline J gene. This chain links TRBV30 with TRBJ1-2, with 11 bases lining up with TRBD1. The CDR3 consists of 14 residues. Germline-derived CDR1 and CDR2 are GTSNPN and SVGIG (reference sequence). Losses at the gene ends were 4 bases for V and 3 bases for J; bases not matched to a gene: 4. CDR3 residues: CAWTRDRGYYGYTF. The covered CDR3 bases are TGTGCCTGGACCCGGGACAGGGGGTACTATGGC.

Comment on this clone: Read data end 3 residues before the CDR3 end; the end is taken from the germline J gene. The V call is TRBV30, the J call TRBJ2-5, with 11 bases lining up with TRBD2. The CDR3 length is 17 residues. V shed 2 bases, J shed 5 bases, and the junction held 13 bases outside the gene matches. Germline V gives CDR1 GTSNPN, CDR2 SVGIG (reference sequence). The sequenced part of the CDR3 DNA is TGTGCCTGGAGTTACCAGGGTAGACGGACTAGCGGGGAGACC. Its translation is CAWSYQGRRTSGET. In full, the CDR3 reads CAWSYQGRRTSGETQYF.

This clone was found many times. Read sequence stops 3 residues before the CDR3 end, and the germline J gene provides the missing end. The rearrangement joins TRBV5-1 to TRBJ2-1, with D tentatively TRBD1 (5 bases). The V and J ends lost 4 bases and 1 base respectively, with 12 bases between them. Germline V gene data show CDR1 as SGHRS and CDR2 as YFSETQ. The CDR3 sequence is 15 residues long. The chain's CDR3 is CASSPWKGSYNEQFF. The CDR3 bases that were read are TGCGCCAGCAGCCCCTGGAAGGGGTCCTACAATGAG.

This clone occurred a few times. The CDR3 goes on 3 residues after the read ends, and that part is filled in from the germline J gene. This rearrangement joins TRBV2 to TRBJ2-2, with 11 positions matching TRBD1. Germline V lookup: CDR1 SNHLY, CDR2 FYNNEI. Losses at the gene ends were 10 bases for V and 5 bases for J; bases not matched to a gene: 9. This CDR3 spans 15 amino acids. CDR3 in amino acids: CATHRGQGETGELFF. Partial CDR3 DNA: TGTGCCACCCACCGGGGACAGGGGGAAACCGGGGAG.

This clone was recorded at least ten times. The CDR3 here is CASSPRLSETQYF. The DNA read from the CDR3 is TGTGCCAGCTCACCAAGGCTGTCGGAGACC. The chain has TRBV18 and TRBJ2-5; D call uncertain. Coverage ceases 3 residues before the CDR3 finishes, and the germline J gene fills in the end. Deletions cut 2 bases from V and 5 bases from J, with 9 bases between. The CDR3 runs 13 residues. CDR1 and CDR2 from the germline V gene are KGHSH and LQKENI.

In regard to this clone: The CDR3 is cut off 3 residues early in the read; its end comes from the germline J gene. The chain recombines TRBV6-2 or TRBV6-3 with TRBJ2-1; no firm D call. V dropped 6 bases and J dropped 7 bases, with 7 bases sitting between them. Per germline, CDR1 MNHEY and CDR2 SVGEGT. This CDR3 spans 11 amino acids. CDR3 in amino acids: CASSPRNEQFF. The sequenced CDR3 bases are TGTGCCAGCAGCCCCCGGAATGAG.

This clone was seen ten or more times. The CDR3 end falls 3 residues outside the read, so it is completed with the germline J gene. The gene calls are TRBV7-9 and TRBJ2-3; 8 bases line up with TRBD1. There are 14 residues in the CDR3. Germline lookup yields CDR1 SEHNR and CDR2 FQNEAQ (reference sequence). The covered CDR3 bases are TGTGCCAGCAGCTTACTAACCGGGACAGGTTCG. This sequence encodes CASSLLTGTGS. The complete CDR3 reads CASSLLTGTGSQYF.

This clone was counted ten times or more. The CDR3 is cut off 3 residues early in the read; its end comes from the germline J gene. V and J are TRBV29-1 and TRBJ1-4; 9 bases map to TRBD1. The ends lost 1 base at V and 10 bases at J; junction bases unmatched: 4. Germline values: CDR1 SQVTM, CDR2 ANQGSEA. The CDR3 consists of 13 residues. CDR3 bases read: TGCAGCGTTGAAGTGACAGGGGGGGCAAAA. Its translation is CSVEVTGGAK. The complete CDR3 protein is CSVEVTGGAKLFF.

This clone has at least ten counts. The CDR3 extends 3 residues past the end of the read, so its final part is completed from the germline J gene. This chain connects TRBV20-1 to TRBJ2-4; D is possibly TRBD1 (7 bases). Per germline, CDR1 DFQATT and CDR2 SNEGSKA (reference sequence). V shed 0 bases and J shed 2 bases, with 17 bases lying between them. The CDR3 runs 17 residues. Incomplete CDR3 DNA: TGCAGTGCTAGAGAGGAGGGGACAGTCCTGACCAAAAACATT. Amino acids: CSAREEGTVLTKNI. The whole CDR3 is CSAREEGTVLTKNIQYF.

Worth noting for this clone: The read halts 3 residues ahead of the CDR3 end, with the missing end drawn from the germline J gene. V gene TRBV7-6 combines with J gene TRBJ1-4; 8 nucleotides match TRBD1. This CDR3 comprises 17 residues. The J segment lost 3 bases and the V segment lost 4 bases, leaving 10 bases of the junction unmatched. Germline V gives CDR1 SGHVS, CDR2 FNYEAQ. The CDR3 loop is CASSSYWQGAANEKLFF. The CDR3 bases that were read are TGTGCCAGCAGCTCCTACTGGCAGGGGGCGGCTAATGAAAAA.